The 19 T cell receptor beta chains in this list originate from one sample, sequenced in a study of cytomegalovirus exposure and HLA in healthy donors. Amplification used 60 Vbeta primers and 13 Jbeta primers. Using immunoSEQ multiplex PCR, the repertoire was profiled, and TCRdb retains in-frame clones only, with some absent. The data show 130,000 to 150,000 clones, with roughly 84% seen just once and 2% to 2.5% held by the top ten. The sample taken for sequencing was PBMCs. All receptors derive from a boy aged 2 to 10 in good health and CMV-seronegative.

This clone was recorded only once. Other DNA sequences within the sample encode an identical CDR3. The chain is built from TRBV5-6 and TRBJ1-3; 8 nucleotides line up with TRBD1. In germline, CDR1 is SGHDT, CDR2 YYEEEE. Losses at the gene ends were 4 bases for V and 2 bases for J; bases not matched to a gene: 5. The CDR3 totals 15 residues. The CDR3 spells CASSPGQGTGNTIYF. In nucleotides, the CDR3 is TGTGCCAGCAGCCCCGGACAGGGAACTGGAAACACCATATATTTT.

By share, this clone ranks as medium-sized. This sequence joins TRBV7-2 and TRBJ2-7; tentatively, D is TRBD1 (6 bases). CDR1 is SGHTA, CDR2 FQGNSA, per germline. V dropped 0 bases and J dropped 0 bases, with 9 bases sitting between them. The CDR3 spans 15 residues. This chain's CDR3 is CASSLARDNSYEQYF. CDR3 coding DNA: TGTGCCAGCAGCTTAGCTCGGGACAACTCCTACGAGCAGTACTTC.

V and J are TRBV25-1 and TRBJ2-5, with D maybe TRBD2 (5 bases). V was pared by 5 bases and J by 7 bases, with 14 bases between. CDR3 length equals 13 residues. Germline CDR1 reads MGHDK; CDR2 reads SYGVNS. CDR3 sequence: CASSPDTGRTQYF. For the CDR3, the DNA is TGTGCCAGCAGTCCCGACACGGGGAGGACCCAGTACTTC.

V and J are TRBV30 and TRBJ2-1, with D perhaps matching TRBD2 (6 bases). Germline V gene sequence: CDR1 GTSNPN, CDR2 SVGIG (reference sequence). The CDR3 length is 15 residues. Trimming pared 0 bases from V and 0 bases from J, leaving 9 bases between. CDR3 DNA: TGTGCCTGGAGTGTACGGGGGAGCTCCTACAATGAGCAGTTCTTC. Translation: CAWSVRGSSYNEQFF. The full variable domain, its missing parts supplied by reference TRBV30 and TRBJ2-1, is SQTIHQWPATLVQPVGSPLSLECTVEGTSNPNLYWYRQAAGRGLQLLFYSVGIGQISSEVPQNLSASRPQDRQFILSSKKLLLSDSGFYLCAWSVRGSSYNEQFFGPGTRLTVL.

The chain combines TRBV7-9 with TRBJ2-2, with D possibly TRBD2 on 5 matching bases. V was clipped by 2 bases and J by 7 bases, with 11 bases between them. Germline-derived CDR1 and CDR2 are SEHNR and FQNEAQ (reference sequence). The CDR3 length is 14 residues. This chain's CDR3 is CASSLSRGSGELFF. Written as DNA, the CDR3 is TGTGCCAGCAGCTTAAGCCGGGGTAGCGGGGAGCTGTTTTTT.

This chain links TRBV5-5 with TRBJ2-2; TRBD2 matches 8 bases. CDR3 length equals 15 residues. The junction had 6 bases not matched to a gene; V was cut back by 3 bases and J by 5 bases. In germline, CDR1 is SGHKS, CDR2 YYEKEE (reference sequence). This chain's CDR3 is CASSSRGGLTGELFF. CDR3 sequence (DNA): TGTGCCAGCAGCTCCCGCGGGGGGCTTACCGGGGAGCTGTTTTTT.

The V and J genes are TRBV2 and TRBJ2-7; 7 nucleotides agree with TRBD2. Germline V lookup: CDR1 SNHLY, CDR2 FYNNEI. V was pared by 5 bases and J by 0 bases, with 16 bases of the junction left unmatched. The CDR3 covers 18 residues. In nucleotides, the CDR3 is TGTGCCAGCAGTCGGGCTAGCGGTGCCGGGAGAATCTCCTACGAGCAGTACTTC. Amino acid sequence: CASSRASGAGRISYEQYF.

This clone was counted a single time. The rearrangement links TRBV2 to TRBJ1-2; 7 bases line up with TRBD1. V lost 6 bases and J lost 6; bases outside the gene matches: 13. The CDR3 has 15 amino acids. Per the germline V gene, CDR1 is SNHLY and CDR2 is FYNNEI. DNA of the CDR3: TGTGCCAGCAGGTCTCGACAGGGTCCTGGCGATGGCTACACCTTC. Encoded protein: CASRSRQGPGDGYTF.

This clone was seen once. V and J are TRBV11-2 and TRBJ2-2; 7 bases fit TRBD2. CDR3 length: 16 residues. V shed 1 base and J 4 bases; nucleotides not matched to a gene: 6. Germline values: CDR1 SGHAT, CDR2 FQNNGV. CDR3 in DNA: TGTGCCAGCAGCTTAGGCCAGCGGGGCCCCACCGGGGAGCTGTTTTTT. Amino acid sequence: CASSLGQRGPTGELFF.

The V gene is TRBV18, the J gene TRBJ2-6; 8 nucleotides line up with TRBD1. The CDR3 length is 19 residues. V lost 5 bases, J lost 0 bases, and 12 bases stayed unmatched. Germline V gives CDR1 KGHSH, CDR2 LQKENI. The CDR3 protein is CASSSNMGTGNSGANVLTF. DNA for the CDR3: TGTGCCAGCTCATCGAATATGGGGACAGGTAACTCTGGGGCCAACGTCCTGACTTTC.

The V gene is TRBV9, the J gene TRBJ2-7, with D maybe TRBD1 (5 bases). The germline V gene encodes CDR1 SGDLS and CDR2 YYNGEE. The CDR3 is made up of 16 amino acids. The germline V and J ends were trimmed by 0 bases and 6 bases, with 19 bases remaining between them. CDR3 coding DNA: TGTGCCAGCAGCGTAGGGGTTCAGGGTGGGGTCGGCGAGCAGTACTTC. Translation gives CASSVGVQGGVGEQYF.

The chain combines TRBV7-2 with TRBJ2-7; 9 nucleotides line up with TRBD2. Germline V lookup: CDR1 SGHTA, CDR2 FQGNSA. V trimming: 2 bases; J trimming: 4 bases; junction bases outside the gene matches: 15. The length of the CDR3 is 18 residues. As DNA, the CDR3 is TGTGCCAGCAGCTTATTAGGACCGATTGGGCTAGCGGGGTACGAGCAGTACTTC. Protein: CASSLLGPIGLAGYEQYF.

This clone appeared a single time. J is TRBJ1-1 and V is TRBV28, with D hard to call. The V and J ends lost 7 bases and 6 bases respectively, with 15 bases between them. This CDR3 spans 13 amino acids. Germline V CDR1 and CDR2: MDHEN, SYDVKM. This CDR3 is CASMLQGVAEAFF. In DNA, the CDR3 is TGTGCCAGCATGCTCCAAGGAGTCGCTGAAGCTTTCTTT.

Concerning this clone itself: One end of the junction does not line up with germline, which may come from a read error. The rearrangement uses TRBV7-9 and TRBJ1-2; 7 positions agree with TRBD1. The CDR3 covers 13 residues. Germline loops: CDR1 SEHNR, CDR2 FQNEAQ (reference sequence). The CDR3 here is CSSSDRANYGYTF. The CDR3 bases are TGTTCCAGCAGTGACAGGGCTAACTATGGCTACACCTTC.

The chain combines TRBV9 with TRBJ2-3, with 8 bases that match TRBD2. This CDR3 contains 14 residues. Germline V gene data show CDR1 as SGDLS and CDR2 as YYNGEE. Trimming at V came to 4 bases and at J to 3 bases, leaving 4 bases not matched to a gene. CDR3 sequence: CASSPAGVTDTQYF. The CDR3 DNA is TGTGCCAGCAGCCCAGCGGGAGTGACAGATACGCAGTATTTT.

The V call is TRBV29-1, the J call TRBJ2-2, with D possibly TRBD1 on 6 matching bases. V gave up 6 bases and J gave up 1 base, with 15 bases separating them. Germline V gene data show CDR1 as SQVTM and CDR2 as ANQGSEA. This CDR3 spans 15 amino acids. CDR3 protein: CSVEVRGQNTGELFF. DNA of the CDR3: TGCAGCGTGGAGGTCAGGGGCCAGAACACCGGGGAGCTGTTTTTT.

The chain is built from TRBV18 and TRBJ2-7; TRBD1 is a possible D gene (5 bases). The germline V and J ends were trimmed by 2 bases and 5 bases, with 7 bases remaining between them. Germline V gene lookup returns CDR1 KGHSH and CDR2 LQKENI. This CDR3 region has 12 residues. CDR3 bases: TGTGCCAGCTCACCATCAGGGAACGAGCAGTACTTC. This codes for CASSPSGNEQYF.

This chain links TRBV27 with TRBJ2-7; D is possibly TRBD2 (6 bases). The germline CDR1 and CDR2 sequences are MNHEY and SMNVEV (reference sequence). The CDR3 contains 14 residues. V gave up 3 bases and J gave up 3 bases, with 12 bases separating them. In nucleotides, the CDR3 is TGTGCCAGCAGTTTTAATAGCGGACACTACGAGCAGTACTTC. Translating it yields CASSFNSGHYEQYF.

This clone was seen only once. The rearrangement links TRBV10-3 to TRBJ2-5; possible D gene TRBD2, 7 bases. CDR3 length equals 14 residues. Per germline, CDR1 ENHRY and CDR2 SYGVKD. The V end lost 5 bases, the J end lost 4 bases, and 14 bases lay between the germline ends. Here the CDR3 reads CAISNDGGRETQYF. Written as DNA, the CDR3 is TGTGCCATCAGTAACGACGGGGGGCGAGAGACCCAGTACTTC.